What follows are 20 T cell receptor beta chains derived from one specimen sequenced in a study of Graves' ophthalmopathy and Graves' hyperthyroidism (dated by TCRdb to 2017 to 2018). Sequencing used an Illumina HiSeq 2000. For repertoire sequencing, the TCR beta CDR3 regions were amplified from RNA transcripts. The first round was an RT-PCR using HTBI primers with the Qiagen OneStep RT-PCR kit, and this first round was followed by a second-round multiplex PCR, then size selection and purification. TCRdb itself trimmed the public reads at Q25 with fastp, ran MiXCR and retained productive beta chains. Rows are combined by CDR3 protein, so each entry shows the most common genes and DNA. The sample table contains approximately 700,000 distinct CDR3 sequences; only one count was recorded for approximately 40% of them. The ten largest clones capture 40% to 55% of the sample. The specimen was peripheral blood. The receptors were sampled from an adult man with Graves' ophthalmopathy.

The chain links TRBV9 to TRBJ2-5; D may be TRBD1 (5 bases). Germline V lookup: CDR1 SGDLS, CDR2 YYNGEE. This CDR3 has 13 residues. The germline V and J ends were trimmed by 4 bases and 3 bases, with 10 bases remaining between them. The chain's CDR3 is CASSRQLEETQYF. CDR3 DNA: TGTGCCAGCAGCCGACAGCTAGAAGAGACCCAGTACTTC.

This clonotype was counted many times. The genes are TRBV11-2 and TRBJ2-6; no reliable D call. The CDR3 totals 16 residues. The germline CDR1 and CDR2 sequences are SGHAT and FQNNGV. The V gene lost 3 bases and the J gene lost 0 bases, with 9 bases spanning the gap. CDR3 protein: CASSFRIFSGANVLTF. The CDR3 bases are TGTGCCAGCAGCTTCCGCATCTTCTCTGGGGCCAACGTCCTGACTTTC.

The chain recombines TRBV12-3 or TRBV12-4 with TRBJ2-7; 9 bases agree with TRBD2. The ends lost 6 bases at V and 7 bases at J; junction bases unmatched: 10. The CDR3 consists of 14 residues. The CDR3 is CASRNSGLATEQYF. The CDR3 DNA reads TGTGCCAGCAGAAATTCTGGACTAGCGACGGAGCAGTACTTC.

J is TRBJ1-2 and V is TRBV25-1; 8 nucleotides line up with TRBD1. The germline V gene has CDR1 MGHDK and CDR2 SYGVNS. The CDR3 consists of 16 residues. Trimming removed 5 bases from V and 3 bases from J; junction bases left unmatched: 11. CDR3 residues: CASSPRGAGGDYGYTF. The CDR3 nucleotides are TGTGCCAGCAGTCCACGAGGGGCAGGGGGCGACTATGGCTACACCTTC.

The chain combines TRBV14 with TRBJ1-4, with a possible D match to TRBD1 (6 bases). The germline V gene has CDR1 SGHDN and CDR2 FVKESK. Deletions cut 4 bases from V and 0 bases from J, with 27 bases between. The CDR3 is 21 residues long. DNA for the CDR3: TGTGCCAGCAGCCTCGGGCAGGGGACTCCAACCCAACCGGCAACTAATGAAAAACTGTTTTTT. Translated, it gives CASSLGQGTPTQPATNEKLFF.

This chain connects TRBV2 to TRBJ2-5, with a weak D call TRBD1 (8 bases). Trimming pared 3 bases from V and 6 bases from J, leaving 17 bases between. The CDR3 is 15 amino acids. Germline V lookup: CDR1 SNHLY, CDR2 FYNNEI. The CDR3 loop reads CASSDTGGGKKTQYF. CDR3 in DNA: TGTGCCAGCAGTGACACAGGGGGGGGGAAAAAGACCCAGTACTTC.

This clonotype was seen repeatedly, ten times or more. In DNA, the CDR3 is TGTGCCAGCAGCTTAGCGCTGCATGAAAAACTGTTTTTT. Protein product: CASSLALHEKLFF. This chain joins TRBV7-9 and TRBJ1-4, with no clear D. The germline V and J ends were trimmed by 0 bases and 6 bases, with 5 bases remaining between them. CDR1 and CDR2 (germline): SEHNR, FQNEAQ (reference sequence). The length of the CDR3 is 13 residues.

This sequence joins TRBV7-9 and TRBJ2-3; possible D gene TRBD2, 6 bases. V lost 1 base and J lost 0, with 11 bases in between. CDR3 length: 16 amino acids. The germline V gene encodes CDR1 SEHNR and CDR2 FQNEAQ (reference sequence). The CDR3 coding sequence is TGTGCCAGCAGCTTAGGAGGCGGGGCTAGCACAGATACGCAGTATTTT. Translated: CASSLGGGASTDTQYF.

This clonotype was seen more than once but under ten times. The rearrangement uses TRBV4-1 and TRBJ2-7; the D gene is possibly TRBD2 (5 bases). This CDR3 is built from 16 residues. V lost 0 bases, J lost 5 bases, and 17 bases lay in between. CDR1 is MGHRA, CDR2 YSYEKL, per germline. The CDR3, as DNA: TGCGCCAGCAGCCAAGATGTTACCCCACCGGAGGACGAGCAGTACTTC. Translation gives CASSQDVTPPEDEQYF.

The chain carries TRBV6-6 and TRBJ2-5; TRBD2 agrees at 7 bases. The CDR3 runs 16 residues. Trimming removed 0 bases from V and 2 bases from J; junction bases left unmatched: 6. Per germline, CDR1 MNHNY and CDR2 SVGAGI (reference sequence). CDR3 nucleotides: TGTGCCAGCAGTTACTCTCGGAGGCGGGGGCAAGAGACCCAGTACTTC. Protein product: CASSYSRRRGQETQYF.

This chain connects TRBV19 to TRBJ1-1, with 8 bases lining up with TRBD1. Per the germline V gene, CDR1 is LNHDA and CDR2 is SQIVND (reference sequence). V dropped 2 bases and J dropped 3; count of bases not matched to a gene: 5. The CDR3 has 15 residues. The CDR3 DNA reads as TGTGCCAGTAGTATAACAGGGGGAACGGACACTGAAGCTTTCTTT. Its protein is CASSITGGTDTEAFF.

This clonotype was counted a few times. For the CDR3, the DNA is TGTGCCAGCAGCTTAGGGGACGGGCGTGTTCGTGGGGCCTACGAGCAGTACTTC. This gives the protein CASSLGDGRVRGAYEQYF. The J gene is TRBJ2-7, the V gene TRBV11-2, with D possibly called TRBD1 or TRBD2 (5 bases each). The germline V gene encodes CDR1 SGHAT and CDR2 FQNNGV. The CDR3 runs to 18 residues. V was clipped by 1 base and J by 2 bases, with 21 bases between them.

The chain recombines TRBV11-2 with TRBJ2-7; D remains unclear. The V end lost 3 bases, the J end lost 0 bases, and 15 bases lay between the germline ends. The CDR3 sequence is 16 residues long. Germline assignment: CDR1 SGHAT and CDR2 FQNNGV. In DNA, the CDR3 is TGTGCCAGCAGCTTTCTGACGGGCGGAAGCTCCTACGAGCAGTACTTC. Translation gives CASSFLTGGSSYEQYF.

The chain has TRBV4-1 and TRBJ2-7, with D possibly being TRBD1 (5 bases). CDR3 size: 13 residues. Germline CDR1 is MGHRA and CDR2 is YSYEKL. The V end lost 0 bases, the J end lost 7 bases, and 10 bases lay between the germline ends. CDR3 sequence: CASSQDRTGEQYF. The DNA for the CDR3 is TGCGCCAGCAGCCAAGATCGAACAGGAGAGCAGTACTTC.

J is TRBJ1-2 and V is TRBV29-1, with D possibly TRBD1 on 5 matching bases. Looked up from germline, CDR1 is SQVTM and CDR2 is ANQGSEA. V shed 4 bases and J shed 0 bases, with 15 bases lying between them. The CDR3 length is 15 residues. CDR3 sequence (DNA): TGCAGCGTTGCCAGAGGAGTGGGGGCTAACTATGGCTACACCTTC. Translating it yields CSVARGVGANYGYTF.

This chain links TRBV20-1 with TRBJ2-5; D might be TRBD2 (5 bases). The length of the CDR3 is 13 residues. Trimming removed 6 bases at V and 4 bases at J, with 15 bases between. From germline, CDR1 is DFQATT and CDR2 SNEGSKA (reference sequence). The CDR3 protein is CSAIGLYGETQYF. The CDR3, as DNA: TGCAGTGCCATAGGACTGTACGGAGAGACCCAGTACTTC.

Remarks on this clonotype: A read error may explain this, as a much larger clone is one base away. V is TRBV7-2 and J is TRBJ2-7; no clear D gene. Trimming stripped 3 bases from V and 3 bases from J, with 15 bases between. This CDR3 spans 15 amino acids. Germline-derived CDR1 and CDR2 are SGHTA and FQGNSA. The CDR3 protein is CASSFREGLFYEQYF. The CDR3 bases are TGTGCCAGCAGCTTTCGAGAAGGGCTCTTCTACGAGCAGTACTTC.

This clonotype was observed a handful of times. The CDR3 DNA follows: TGCAGTGCTAGAGATCCAGGGCTAGCAGGTCAGCCCCAGCATTTT. Protein sequence: CSARDPGLAGQPQHF. The gene calls are TRBV20-1 and TRBJ1-5; D perhaps matches TRBD1 (5 bases). Germline V gene lookup returns CDR1 DFQATT and CDR2 SNEGSKA (reference sequence). Between the trimmed V and J ends, which lost 0 bases and 6 bases, there was a span of 15 bases. The CDR3 loop spans 15 amino acids.

Of note for this clonotype: Its ends do not fully match the called genes, so a read error is possible. This chain uses TRBV7-3 with TRBJ1-2, with 8 positions matching TRBD1. Germline-derived CDR1 and CDR2 are SGHTA and FQGTGA. The CDR3 length is 16 residues. The CDR3 nucleotides read TGTGCCAGCAGATTAAAAGTAGGACAGGGAAGCTATGGCTACACCTTC. Translated, it gives CASRLKVGQGSYGYTF. Full variable domain (missing parts from reference TRBV7-3 and TRBJ1-2): GAGVSQTPSNKVTEKGKYVELRCDPISGHTALYWYRQSLGQGPEFLIYFQGTGAADDSGLPNDRFFAVRPEGSVSTLKIQRTERGDSAVYLCASRLKVGQGSYGYTFGSGTRLTVV.

This clonotype was recorded a few times. The chain recombines TRBV2 with TRBJ2-5; D remains ambiguous. V dropped 6 bases and J dropped 2 bases, with 22 bases sitting between them. CDR1 SNHLY and CDR2 FYNNEI come from the germline V gene. The CDR3 has 17 amino acids. The CDR3 reads CASSQGLVGSGQETQYF. For the CDR3, the DNA is TGTGCCAGCAGCCAAGGATTAGTAGGGTCAGGACAAGAGACCCAGTACTTC.